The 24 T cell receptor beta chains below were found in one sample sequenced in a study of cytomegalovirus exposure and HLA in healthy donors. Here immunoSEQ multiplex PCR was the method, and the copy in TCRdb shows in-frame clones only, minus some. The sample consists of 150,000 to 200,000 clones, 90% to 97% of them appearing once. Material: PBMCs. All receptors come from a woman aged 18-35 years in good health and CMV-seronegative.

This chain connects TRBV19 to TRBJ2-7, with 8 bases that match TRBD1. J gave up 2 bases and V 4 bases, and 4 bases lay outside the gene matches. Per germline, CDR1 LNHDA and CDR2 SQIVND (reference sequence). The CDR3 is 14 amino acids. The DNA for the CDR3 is TGTGCCAGTAGTAGGGGGACAGGAGCCTACGAGCAGTACTTC. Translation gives CASSRGTGAYEQYF. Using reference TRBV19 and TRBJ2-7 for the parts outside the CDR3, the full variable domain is DGGITQSPKYLFRKEGQNVTLSCEQNLNHDAMYWYRQDPGQGLRLIYYSQIVNDFQKGDIAEGYSVSREKKESFPLTVTSAQKNPTAFYLCASSRGTGAYEQYFGPGTRLTVT.

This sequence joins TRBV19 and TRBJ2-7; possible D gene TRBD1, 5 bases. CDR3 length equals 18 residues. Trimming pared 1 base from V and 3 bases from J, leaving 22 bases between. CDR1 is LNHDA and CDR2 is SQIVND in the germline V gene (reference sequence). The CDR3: CASSIGADTTGFYYEQYF. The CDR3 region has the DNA TGTGCCAGTAGTATAGGCGCCGACACTACAGGTTTCTACTACGAGCAGTACTTC.

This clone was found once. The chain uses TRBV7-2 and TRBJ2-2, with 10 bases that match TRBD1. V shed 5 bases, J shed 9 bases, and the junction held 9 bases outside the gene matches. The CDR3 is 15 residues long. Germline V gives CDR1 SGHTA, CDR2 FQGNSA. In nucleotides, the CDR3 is TGTGCCAGCAGCCTCACCGTGACAGGGGGCTGGGAGCTGTTTTTT. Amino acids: CASSLTVTGGWELFF.

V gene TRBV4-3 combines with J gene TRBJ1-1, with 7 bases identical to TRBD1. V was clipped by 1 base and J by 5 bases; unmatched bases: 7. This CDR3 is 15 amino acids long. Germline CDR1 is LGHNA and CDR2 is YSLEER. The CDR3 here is CASSQGGQVLTEAFF. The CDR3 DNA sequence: TGCGCCAGCAGCCAAGGTGGACAGGTTCTGACTGAAGCTTTCTTT.

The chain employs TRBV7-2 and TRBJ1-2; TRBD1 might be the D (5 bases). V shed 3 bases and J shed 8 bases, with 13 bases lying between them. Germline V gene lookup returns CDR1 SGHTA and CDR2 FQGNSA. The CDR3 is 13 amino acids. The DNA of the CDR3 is TGTGCCAGCAGCTTTCGGGGGACTCGGGGCTACACCTTC. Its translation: CASSFRGTRGYTF.

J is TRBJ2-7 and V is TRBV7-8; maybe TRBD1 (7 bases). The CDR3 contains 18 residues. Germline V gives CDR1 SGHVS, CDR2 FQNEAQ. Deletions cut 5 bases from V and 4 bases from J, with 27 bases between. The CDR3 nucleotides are TGTGCCAGCAGCCCAAGCCCTAGACAGGGCGGGGTTTCTTACGAGCAGTACTTC. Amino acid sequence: CASSPSPRQGGVSYEQYF.

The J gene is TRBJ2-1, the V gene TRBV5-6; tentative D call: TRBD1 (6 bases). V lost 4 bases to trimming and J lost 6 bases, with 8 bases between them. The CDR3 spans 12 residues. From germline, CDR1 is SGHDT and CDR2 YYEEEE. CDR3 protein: CASSLQGNEQFF. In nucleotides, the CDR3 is TGTGCCAGCAGCCTACAGGGCAATGAGCAGTTCTTC.

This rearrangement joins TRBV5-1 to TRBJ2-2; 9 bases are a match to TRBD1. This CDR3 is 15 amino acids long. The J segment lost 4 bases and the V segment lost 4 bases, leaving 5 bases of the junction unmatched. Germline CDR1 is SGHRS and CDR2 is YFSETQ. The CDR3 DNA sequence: TGCGCCAGCAGCCTCCAGACAGGGGGCACCGGGGAGCTGTTTTTT. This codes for CASSLQTGGTGELFF.

CDR3 sequence reads: CASTRAETQYF. In DNA form, the CDR3 reads TGTGCCAGCACCCGAGCAGAGACCCAGTACTTC. This chain joins TRBV6-1 and TRBJ2-5, with D hard to call. Trimming cost V 7 bases and J 4 bases, with 7 bases left between them. Germline loops: CDR1 MNHNS, CDR2 SASEGT. The CDR3 totals 11 residues.

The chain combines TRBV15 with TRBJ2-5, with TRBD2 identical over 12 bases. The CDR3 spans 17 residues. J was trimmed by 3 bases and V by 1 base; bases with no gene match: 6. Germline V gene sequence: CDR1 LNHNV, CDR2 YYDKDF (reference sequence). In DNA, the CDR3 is TGTGCCACCAGCAGAGTCCCTAGCGGGGGGGCCAAAGAGACCCAGTACTTC. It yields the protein CATSRVPSGGAKETQYF.

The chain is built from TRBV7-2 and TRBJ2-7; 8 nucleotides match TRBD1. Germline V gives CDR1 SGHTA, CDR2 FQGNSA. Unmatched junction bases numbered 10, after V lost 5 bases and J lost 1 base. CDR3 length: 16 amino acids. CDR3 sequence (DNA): TGTGCCAGCAGCCCAAGATGGGACAGGATTTCCTACGAGCAGTACTTC. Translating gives CASSPRWDRISYEQYF.

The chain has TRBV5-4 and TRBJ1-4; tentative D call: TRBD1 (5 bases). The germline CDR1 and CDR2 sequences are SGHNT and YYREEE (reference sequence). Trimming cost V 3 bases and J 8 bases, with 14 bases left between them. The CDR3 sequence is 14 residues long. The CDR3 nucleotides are TGTGCCAGCAGCTCCGGCGCCGGGGGGGAAAAACTGTTTTTT. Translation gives CASSSGAGGEKLFF.

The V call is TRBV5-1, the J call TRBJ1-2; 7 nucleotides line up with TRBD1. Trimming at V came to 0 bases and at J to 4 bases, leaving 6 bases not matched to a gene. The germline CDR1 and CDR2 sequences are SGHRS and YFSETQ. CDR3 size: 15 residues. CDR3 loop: CASSLADDRAYGYTF. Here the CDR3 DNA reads TGCGCCAGCAGCTTGGCGGATGACAGGGCCTATGGCTACACCTTC.

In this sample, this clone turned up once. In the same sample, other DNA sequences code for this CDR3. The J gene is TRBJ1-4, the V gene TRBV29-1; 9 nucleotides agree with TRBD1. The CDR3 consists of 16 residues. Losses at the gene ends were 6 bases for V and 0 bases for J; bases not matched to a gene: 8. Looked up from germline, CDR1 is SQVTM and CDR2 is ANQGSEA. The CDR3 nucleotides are TGCAGCGTCGGAAAAACAGGGGGCGCAACTAATGAAAAACTGTTTTTT. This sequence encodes CSVGKTGGATNEKLFF.

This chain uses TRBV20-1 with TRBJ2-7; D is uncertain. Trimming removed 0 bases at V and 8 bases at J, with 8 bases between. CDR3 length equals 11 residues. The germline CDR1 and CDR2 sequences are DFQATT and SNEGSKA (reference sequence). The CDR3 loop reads CSARDLTKQYF. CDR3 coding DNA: TGCAGTGCTAGAGATTTAACTAAGCAGTACTTC.

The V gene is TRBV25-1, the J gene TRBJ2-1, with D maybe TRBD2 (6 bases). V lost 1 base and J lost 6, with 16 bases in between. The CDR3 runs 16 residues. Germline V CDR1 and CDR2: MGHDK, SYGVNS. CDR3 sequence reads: CASSEWGGESGNEQFF. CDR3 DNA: TGTGCCAGCAGTGAATGGGGCGGGGAATCGGGCAATGAGCAGTTCTTC.

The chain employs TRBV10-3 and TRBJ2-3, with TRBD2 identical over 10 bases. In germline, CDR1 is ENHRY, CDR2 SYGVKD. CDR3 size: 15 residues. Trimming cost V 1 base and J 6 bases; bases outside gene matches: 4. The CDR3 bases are TGTGCCATCAGTGAGTGGCTAGCGGGGGCGGATACGCAGTATTTT. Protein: CAISEWLAGADTQYF.

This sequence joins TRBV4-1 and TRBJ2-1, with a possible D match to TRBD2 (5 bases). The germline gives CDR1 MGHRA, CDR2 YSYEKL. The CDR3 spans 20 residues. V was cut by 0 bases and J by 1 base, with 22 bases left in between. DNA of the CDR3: TGCGCCAGCAGCCAAGATTCGGGCTCGGAGTCGCGGGTTTCCTACAATGAGCAGTTCTTC. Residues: CASSQDSGSESRVSYNEQFF.

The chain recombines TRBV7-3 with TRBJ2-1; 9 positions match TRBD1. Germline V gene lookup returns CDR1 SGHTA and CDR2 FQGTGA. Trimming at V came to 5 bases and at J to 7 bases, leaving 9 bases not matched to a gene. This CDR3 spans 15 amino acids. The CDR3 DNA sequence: TGTGCCAGCAGCCCAACAGGGGGCGTTCGTAATGAGCAGTTCTTC. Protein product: CASSPTGGVRNEQFF. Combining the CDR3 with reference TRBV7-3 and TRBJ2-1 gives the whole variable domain GAGVSQTPSNKVTEKGKYVELRCDPISGHTALYWYRQSLGQGPEFLIYFQGTGAADDSGLPNDRFFAVRPEGSVSTLKIQRTERGDSAVYLCASSPTGGVRNEQFFGPGTRLTVL.

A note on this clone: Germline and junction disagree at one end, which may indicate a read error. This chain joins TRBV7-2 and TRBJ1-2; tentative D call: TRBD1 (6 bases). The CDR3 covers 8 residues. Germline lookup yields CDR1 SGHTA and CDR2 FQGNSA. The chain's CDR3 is CASSLQGF. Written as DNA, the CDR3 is TGTGCCAGCAGCCTACAGGGTTTC. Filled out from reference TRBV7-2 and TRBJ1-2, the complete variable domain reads GAGVSQSPSNKVTEKGKDVELRCDPISGHTALYWYRQSLGQGLEFLIYFQGNSAPDKSGLPSDRFSAERTGGSVSTLTIQRTQQEDSAVYLCASSLQGFGSGTRLTVV.

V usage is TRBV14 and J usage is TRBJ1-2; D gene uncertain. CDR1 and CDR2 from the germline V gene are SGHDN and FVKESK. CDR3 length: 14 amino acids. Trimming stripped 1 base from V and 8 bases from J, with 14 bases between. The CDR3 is CASSQVPTEGGYTF. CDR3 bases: TGTGCCAGCAGCCAAGTACCCACAGAGGGCGGCTACACCTTC. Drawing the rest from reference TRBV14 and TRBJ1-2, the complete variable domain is EAGVTQFPSHSVIEKGQTVTLRCDPISGHDNLYWYRRVMGKEIKFLLHFVKESKQDESGMPNNRFLAERTGGTYSTLKVQPAELEDSGVYFCASSQVPTEGGYTFGSGTRLTVV.

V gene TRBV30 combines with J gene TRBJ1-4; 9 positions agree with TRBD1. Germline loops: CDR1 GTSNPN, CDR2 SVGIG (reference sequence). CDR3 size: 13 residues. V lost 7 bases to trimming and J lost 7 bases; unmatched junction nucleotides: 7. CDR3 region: CAFVGQGVEKLFF. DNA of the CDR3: TGTGCCTTCGTGGGACAGGGAGTTGAAAAACTGTTTTTT. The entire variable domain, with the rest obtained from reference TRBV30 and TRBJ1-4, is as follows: SQTIHQWPATLVQPVGSPLSLECTVEGTSNPNLYWYRQAAGRGLQLLFYSVGIGQISSEVPQNLSASRPQDRQFILSSKKLLLSDSGFYLCAFVGQGVEKLFFGSGTQLSVL.

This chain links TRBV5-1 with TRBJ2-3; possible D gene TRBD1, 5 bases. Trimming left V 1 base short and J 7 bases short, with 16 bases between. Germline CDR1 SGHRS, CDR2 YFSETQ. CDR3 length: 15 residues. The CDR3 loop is CASSLQRQTINTQYF. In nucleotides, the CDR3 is TGCGCCAGCAGCTTGCAGAGACAGACAATTAATACGCAGTATTTT.

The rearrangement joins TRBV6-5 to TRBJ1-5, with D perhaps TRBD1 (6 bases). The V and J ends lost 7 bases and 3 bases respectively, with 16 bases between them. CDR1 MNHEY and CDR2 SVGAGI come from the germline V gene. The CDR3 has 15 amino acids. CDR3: CASKAPDSVNQPQHF. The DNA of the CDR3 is TGTGCCAGCAAAGCCCCGGACAGCGTCAATCAGCCCCAGCATTTT.